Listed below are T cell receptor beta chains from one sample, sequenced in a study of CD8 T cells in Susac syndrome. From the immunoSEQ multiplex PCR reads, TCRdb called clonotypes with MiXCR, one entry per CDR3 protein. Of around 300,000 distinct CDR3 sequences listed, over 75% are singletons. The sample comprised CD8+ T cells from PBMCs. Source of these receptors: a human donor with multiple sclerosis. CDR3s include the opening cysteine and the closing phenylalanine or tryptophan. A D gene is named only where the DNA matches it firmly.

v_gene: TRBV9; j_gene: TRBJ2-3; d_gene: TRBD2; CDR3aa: CASSPGTSGGYTDTQYF; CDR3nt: TGTGCCAGCAGCCCCGGGACTAGCGGAGGATACACAGATACGCAGTATTTT
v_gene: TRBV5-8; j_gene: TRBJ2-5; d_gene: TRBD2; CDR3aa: CASSLGTSGGETQYF; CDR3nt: TGTGCCAGCAGCTTGGGGACTAGCGGTGGGGAGACCCAGTACTTC
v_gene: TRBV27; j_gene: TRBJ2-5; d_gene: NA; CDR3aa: CASSLNNGRETQYF; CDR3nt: TGTGCCAGCAGTTTAAACAATGGCCGGGAGACCCAGTACTTC
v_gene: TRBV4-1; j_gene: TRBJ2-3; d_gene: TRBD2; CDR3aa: CASSQDASGGTDTQYF; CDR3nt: TGCGCCAGCAGCCAAGATGCTAGCGGGGGCACAGATACGCAGTATTTT
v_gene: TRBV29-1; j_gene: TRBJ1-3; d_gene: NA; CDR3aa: CSVESARSSGNTIYF; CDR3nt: TGCAGCGTTGAATCCGCCAGGAGCTCTGGAAACACCATATATTTT
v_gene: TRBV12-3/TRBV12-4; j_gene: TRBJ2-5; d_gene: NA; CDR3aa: CASRLTGKETQYF; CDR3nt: TGTGCCAGCAGACTCACAGGGAAAGAGACCCAGTACTTC
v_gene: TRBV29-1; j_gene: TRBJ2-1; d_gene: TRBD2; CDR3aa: CSARRGGNNEQFF; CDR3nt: TGCAGCGCCCGTAGGGGAGGGAACAATGAGCAGTTCTTC
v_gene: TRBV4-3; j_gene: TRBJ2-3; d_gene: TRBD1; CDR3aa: CASSQDPGDRGTDTQYF; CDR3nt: TGCGCCAGCAGCCAAGATCCCGGCGACAGGGGCACAGATACGCAGTATTTT
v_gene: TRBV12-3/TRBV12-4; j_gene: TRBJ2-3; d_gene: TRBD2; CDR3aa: CAGRPSGGGTDTQYF; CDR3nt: TGTGCCGGCAGACCCAGCGGGGGCGGCACAGATACGCAGTATTTT
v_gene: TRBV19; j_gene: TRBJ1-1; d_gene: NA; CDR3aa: CASSAQGHTEAFF; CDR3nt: TGTGCCAGTAGTGCCCAGGGGCACACTGAAGCTTTCTTT